The table lists the clone carrying this T cell receptor beta chain with a few counts. Germline CDR1 is SGHTA and CDR2 is FQGNSA. The CDR3 loop spans 13 amino acids. The ends were cut back, 5 bases at V and 3 bases at J, with 5 bases in the middle. The data derive from a study of regulatory T cells in long-lasting Graves disease. Time point here: newly diagnosed GD, antithyroid drugs for less than 3 months. From RNA extracted from PBMCs, the TCR library was made. An endocrinology department in Xi'an, China, recruited the patients. Combining iRepertoire HTBI primers with Arm-PCR of CDR3 regions, the authors built TCR beta libraries. TCRdb independently ran MiXCR on the multiplex PCR reads; one entry per CDR3 protein. The table records about 420,000 distinct CDR3 sequences, roughly 15% of them present only once. These sequences were also reported in another study, on T cells in Graves' hyperthyroidism and ophthalmopathy.

This rearrangement joins TRBV7-2 to TRBJ1-6, with TRBD1 as a possible D gene (5 bases). The TCR sequence derives from a woman between 18 and 29 years old with Graves disease. Here the sequenced sample was peripheral blood mononuclear cells (PBMCs), taken at new diagnosis, from a patient treated with antithyroid drugs. The DNA for the CDR3 is TGTGCCAGCAGCCAGGGCTATAATTCACCCCTCCACTTT. It translates to CASSQGYNSPLHF.